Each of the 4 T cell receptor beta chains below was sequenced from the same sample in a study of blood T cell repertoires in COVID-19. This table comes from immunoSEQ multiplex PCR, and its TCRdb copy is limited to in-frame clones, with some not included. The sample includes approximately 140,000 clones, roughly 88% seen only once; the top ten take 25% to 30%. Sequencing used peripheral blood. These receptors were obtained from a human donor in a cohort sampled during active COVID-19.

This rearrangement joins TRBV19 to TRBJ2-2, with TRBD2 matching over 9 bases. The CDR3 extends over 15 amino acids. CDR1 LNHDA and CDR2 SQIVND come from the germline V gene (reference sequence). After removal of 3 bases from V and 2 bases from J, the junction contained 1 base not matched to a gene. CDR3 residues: CASSISGGNTGELFF. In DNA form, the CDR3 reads TGTGCCAGTAGTATTAGCGGGGGAAACACCGGGGAGCTGTTTTTT.

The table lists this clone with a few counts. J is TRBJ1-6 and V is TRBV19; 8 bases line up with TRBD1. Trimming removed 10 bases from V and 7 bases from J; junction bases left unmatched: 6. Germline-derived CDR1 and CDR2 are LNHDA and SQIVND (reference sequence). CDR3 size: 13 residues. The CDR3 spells CATGTGGNSPLHF. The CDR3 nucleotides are TGTGCCACCGGGACAGGAGGGAATTCACCCCTCCACTTT.

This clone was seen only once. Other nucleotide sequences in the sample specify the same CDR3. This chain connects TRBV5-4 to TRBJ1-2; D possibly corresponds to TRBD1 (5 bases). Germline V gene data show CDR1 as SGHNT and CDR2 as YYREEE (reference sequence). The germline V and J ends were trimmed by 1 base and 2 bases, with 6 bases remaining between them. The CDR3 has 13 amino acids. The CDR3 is CASSLRTNYGYTF. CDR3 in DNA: TGTGCCAGCAGCTTGAGGACAAACTATGGCTACACCTTC.

DNA for the CDR3: TGTGCCAGCAGCCGCGACACGAGCACAGATACGCAGTATTTT. Encoded protein: CASSRDTSTDTQYF. The chain is built from TRBV5-5 and TRBJ2-3, with D unresolved. The V gene lost 4 bases and the J gene lost 0 bases, with 9 bases spanning the gap. Per germline, CDR1 SGHKS and CDR2 YYEKEE (reference sequence). The CDR3 has 14 residues.